One sample yielded the 12 T cell receptor beta chains listed below, sequenced in a study of vaccination and CD4 T cells after COVID-19. What these receptors recognize is not known. Researchers used the Oncomine TCR Beta short-read assay to sequence DNA from cultured CD4+ T cells. TCRdb re-called the PCR reads through MiXCR, storing one row per CDR3 protein. The data contain some 25,000 distinct CDR3 sequences, 49% of them singletons. Stated treatment: roughly nine-day PBMC culture with coronavirus spike peptide pools or control peptides (ViraFEST assay). Sequenced input: CD4+ T cells from blood, cultured in vitro. The receptors stem from a human donor who had recovered from COVID-19.

J is TRBJ1-2 and V is TRBV7-9; possibly TRBD1 for D (6 bases). In germline, CDR1 is SEHNR, CDR2 FQNEAQ (reference sequence). This CDR3 contains 13 residues. The V end lost 8 bases, the J end lost 8 bases, and 18 bases lay between the germline ends. CDR3 region: CASAKGGAWGYTF. The CDR3 nucleotides are TGTGCCAGCGCCAAAGGGGGGGCTTGGGGCTACACCTTC.

This CDR3 reads CASISGMGTDTQYF. CDR3 in DNA: TGTGCCAGCATCTCAGGGATGGGCACAGATACGCAGTATTTT. J is TRBJ2-3 and V is TRBV5-6, with D possibly being TRBD1 (5 bases). Trimming stripped 6 bases from V and 1 base from J, with 12 bases between. Germline assignment: CDR1 SGHDT and CDR2 YYEEEE. The CDR3 extends over 14 amino acids.

The chain is built from TRBV11-3 and TRBJ1-1; the D is unclear. Trimming stripped 9 bases from V and 7 bases from J, with 12 bases between. The CDR3 has 11 amino acids. CDR1 is SGHNT, CDR2 YENEEA, per germline. DNA for the CDR3: TGTGCCAGTGGATGGGCCGATGAAGCTTTCTTT. This translates into CASGWADEAFF.

Here the CDR3 reads CASSVLTATEQYF. The CDR3 coding sequence is TGTGCCAGTAGTGTCCTGACAGCGACCGAGCAGTACTTC. This chain joins TRBV19 and TRBJ2-7; tentative D call: TRBD1 (5 bases). The germline V gene has CDR1 LNHDA and CDR2 SQIVND (reference sequence). V was cut by 5 bases and J by 6 bases, with 14 bases left in between. The CDR3 sequence is 13 residues long.

This clonotype has a handful of counts. The gene calls are TRBV25-1 and TRBJ1-2; possibly TRBD1 for D (6 bases). Germline CDR1 reads MGHDK; CDR2 reads SYGVNS. There are 17 residues in the CDR3. Between the trimmed V and J ends, which lost 1 base and 4 bases, there was a span of 19 bases. The CDR3 reads CASSESGTPAGPYGYTF. The CDR3, as DNA: TGTGCCAGCAGTGAATCCGGGACACCCGCCGGTCCCTATGGCTACACCTTC.

For the CDR3, the DNA is TGCAGTGCTCAGACAGGGGTCGGGTACGAGCAGTACTTC. It is translated as CSAQTGVGYEQYF. This chain links TRBV20-1 with TRBJ2-7; 8 bases are a match to TRBD1. The CDR3 totals 13 residues. V dropped 5 bases and J dropped 4; count of bases not matched to a gene: 7. Germline V lookup: CDR1 DFQATT, CDR2 SNEGSKA (reference sequence).

The chain links TRBV5-1 to TRBJ2-2; tentatively, D is TRBD1 (6 bases). Deletions cut 4 bases from V and 5 bases from J, with 12 bases between. Germline CDR1 reads SGHRS; CDR2 reads YFSETQ. The CDR3 spans 14 residues. As DNA, the CDR3 is TGCGCCAGCAGCCAGGGGCCGGGTACCGGGGAGCTGTTTTTT. Translating gives CASSQGPGTGELFF.

This chain links TRBV7-2 with TRBJ1-2; a possible D gene is TRBD1 (5 bases). Germline assignment: CDR1 SGHTA and CDR2 FQGNSA. Trimming removed 6 bases from V and 8 bases from J, with 16 bases in between. This CDR3 has 13 amino acids. CDR3 region: CASSSTQGLGYTF. CDR3 bases: TGTGCCAGCAGTTCCACCCAGGGTCTGGGCTACACCTTC.

V and J are TRBV6-1 and TRBJ2-7, with 7 bases identical to TRBD1. The junction had 8 bases not matched to a gene; V was cut back by 3 bases and J by 3 bases. In germline, CDR1 is MNHNS, CDR2 SASEGT. This CDR3 region has 15 residues. The CDR3, as DNA: TGTGCCAGCAGTGATACAGGGGTCGGCAACTACGAGCAGTACTTC. Encoded protein: CASSDTGVGNYEQYF.

This chain's CDR3 is CASSLEGGGTDTQYF. The CDR3 DNA follows: TGTGCCAGCAGTTTAGAGGGGGGGGGCACAGATACGCAGTATTTT. This chain uses TRBV12-3 or TRBV12-4 with TRBJ2-3; possibly TRBD2 for D (7 bases). The CDR3 length is 15 residues. V lost 1 base to trimming and J lost 1 base, with 9 bases between them.

V is TRBV11-2 and J is TRBJ1-2; D might be TRBD1 (6 bases). The V end was cut by 5 bases, the J end by 6 bases, with 16 bases between. Germline V gene sequence: CDR1 SGHAT, CDR2 FQNNGV. This CDR3 has 14 amino acids. The CDR3 DNA follows: TGTGCCAGCAGCGTCACAGGGCCCCTCAATGGCTACACCTTC. Its translation is CASSVTGPLNGYTF.

CDR3 protein: CAISESRDAYSGNTIYF. CDR3 sequence (DNA): TGTGCCATCAGTGAGAGCCGGGACGCATACTCTGGAAACACCATATATTTT. J is TRBJ1-3 and V is TRBV10-3, with D possibly matching TRBD1 (5 bases). Germline CDR1 ENHRY, CDR2 SYGVKD. The V and J ends lost 2 bases and 0 bases respectively, with 14 bases between them. The CDR3 sequence is 17 residues long.